The 14 T cell receptor beta chains presented below share a single source sample, sequenced in a study of T-cell memory formation after mild COVID-19. TCRdb re-called the 5' RACE reads through MiXCR, storing one row per CDR3 protein. The sample holds 300,000 to 400,000 distinct CDR3 sequences, 25% to 30% seen once. Sequenced sample: PBMCs or a T cell subset sorted from them (not recorded which). The receptors stem from an adult woman who had mild COVID-19 (a few samples of this study predate the infection). Cell type and time point are not known.

V gene TRBV5-1 combines with J gene TRBJ2-3, with 16 bases aligning to TRBD2. With 8 bases clipped from V and 5 bases from J, the junction kept 11 bases outside the gene matches. The CDR3 loop spans 17 amino acids. Germline V gene sequence: CDR1 SGHRS, CDR2 YFSETQ. CDR3 sequence: CASKPGLAGGREDTQYF. Written as DNA, the CDR3 is TGCGCCAGTAAACCGGGACTAGCGGGAGGGCGGGAAGATACGCAGTATTTT.

The V gene is TRBV7-7, the J gene TRBJ2-5, with 9 bases that match TRBD2. Germline CDR1 SSHAT, CDR2 FNYEAQ (reference sequence). Trimming took 1 base from V and 0 from J; bases not matched to a gene: 6. This CDR3 spans 17 amino acids. CDR3 sequence reads: CASSLGVIAGDQETQYF. The DNA for the CDR3 is TGTGCCAGCAGCTTAGGAGTTATAGCGGGGGACCAAGAGACCCAGTACTTC.

This clonotype occurred a few times. The V gene is TRBV5-6, the J gene TRBJ1-5; D ambiguous. V lost 2 bases and J 0 bases, leaving 9 bases between the germline ends. Germline values: CDR1 SGHDT, CDR2 YYEEEE. The CDR3 is 15 residues long. CDR3 in amino acids: CASSFARYSNQPQHF. The CDR3 coding sequence is TGTGCCAGCAGCTTCGCCCGGTATAGCAATCAGCCCCAGCATTTT.

A few counts support this clonotype. The chain uses TRBV18 and TRBJ2-5, with 8 bases fitting TRBD1. The germline V gene has CDR1 KGHSH and CDR2 LQKENI. CDR3 size: 16 residues. Trimming at V came to 3 bases and at J to 0 bases, leaving 6 bases not matched to a gene. The CDR3, as DNA: TGTGCCAGCTCACCTACAGGGGGTCTGTACCAAGAGACCCAGTACTTC. Protein sequence: CASSPTGGLYQETQYF.

The chain combines TRBV11-3 with TRBJ2-6; D is possibly TRBD1 or TRBD2 (5 bases each). CDR1 SGHNT and CDR2 YENEEA come from the germline V gene. CDR3 length equals 15 residues. Trimming took 1 base from V and 2 from J, leaving 6 bases between them. The CDR3 DNA reads as TGTGCCAGCAGCTTAGGGGGGACTGGGGCCAACGTCCTGACTTTC. It yields the protein CASSLGGTGANVLTF.

The chain has TRBV7-9 and TRBJ2-5, with D perhaps TRBD1 (5 bases). The V end was cut by 3 bases, the J end by 2 bases, with 13 bases between. This CDR3 is built from 15 residues. The germline gives CDR1 SEHNR, CDR2 FQNEAQ (reference sequence). The CDR3 sequence is CASSFGRTLQETQYF. The CDR3 DNA follows: TGTGCCAGCAGCTTCGGCAGGACACTACAAGAGACCCAGTACTTC. Filled out from reference TRBV7-9 and TRBJ2-5, the complete variable domain reads DTGVSQNPRHKITKRGQNVTFRCDPISEHNRLYWYRQTLGQGPEFLTYFQNEAQLEKSRLLSDRFSAERPKGSFSTLEIQRTEQGDSAMYLCASSFGRTLQETQYFGPGTRLLVL.

This clonotype was seen a few times. The chain is built from TRBV24-1 and TRBJ2-3; D unresolved. Germline V CDR1 and CDR2: KGHDR, SFDVKD. The CDR3 sequence is 12 residues long. V lost 3 bases and J 5 bases, leaving 5 bases between the germline ends. CDR3 sequence (DNA): TGTGCCACCAGTGATGGGGAAGATACGCAGTATTTT. This encodes CATSDGEDTQYF.

V gene TRBV7-8 combines with J gene TRBJ2-7; 9 bases fit TRBD1. V lost 9 bases to trimming and J lost 6 bases; unmatched junction nucleotides: 15. Germline V gene sequence: CDR1 SGHVS, CDR2 FQNEAQ. The CDR3 covers 15 residues. CDR3: CASTFQTGGYREQYF. CDR3 coding DNA: TGTGCCAGTACCTTCCAGACAGGGGGGTACCGCGAGCAGTACTTC.

The J gene is TRBJ2-1, the V gene TRBV12-3 or TRBV12-4; no definite D call. This CDR3 region has 14 residues. Trimming took off 3 bases at V and 8 bases at J, with 14 bases between the two ends. CDR3 sequence (DNA): TGTGCCAGCAGTTTCTCGGCTACTCGGGATGAGCAGTTCTTC. This encodes CASSFSATRDEQFF.

This clonotype was counted between two and nine times. The chain links TRBV5-1 to TRBJ2-5; a weak D match, TRBD1 (6 bases). Germline values: CDR1 SGHRS, CDR2 YFSETQ. V dropped 0 bases and J dropped 5 bases, with 11 bases sitting between them. The CDR3 covers 14 residues. The chain's CDR3 is CASSLEGVQETQYF. CDR3 coding DNA: TGCGCCAGCAGCTTGGAGGGGGTTCAGGAGACCCAGTACTTC.

This clonotype was counted between two and nine times. This chain's CDR3 is CASSLAQGATNQPQHF. The CDR3 region has the DNA TGTGCCAGCAGCTTAGCCCAGGGGGCGACTAATCAGCCCCAGCATTTT. V is TRBV7-2 and J is TRBJ1-5, with 8 bases fitting TRBD1. Germline V CDR1 and CDR2: SGHTA, FQGNSA. V gave up 0 bases and J gave up 4 bases; unmatched junction bases: 5. The length of the CDR3 is 16 residues.

This chain joins TRBV20-1 and TRBJ2-2, with D unclear. V gave up 7 bases and J gave up 0 bases, with 6 bases separating them. This CDR3 contains 12 residues. Germline CDR1 DFQATT, CDR2 SNEGSKA (reference sequence). The CDR3 DNA reads TGCAGTGTGCTAACGAACACCGGGGAGCTGTTTTTT. Translation: CSVLTNTGELFF.

This chain joins TRBV7-2 and TRBJ2-7; D gene unclear. Trimming stripped 2 bases from V and 1 base from J, with 6 bases between. The CDR3 is 13 amino acids. Looked up from germline, CDR1 is SGHTA and CDR2 is FQGNSA. CDR3 amino acids: CASSLMDSYEQYF. Here the CDR3 DNA reads TGTGCCAGCAGCTTAATGGATTCCTACGAGCAGTACTTC.

This chain uses TRBV5-1 with TRBJ1-1; no firm D call. Trimming stripped 0 bases from V and 6 bases from J, with 12 bases between. The germline V gene has CDR1 SGHRS and CDR2 YFSETQ. CDR3 length equals 14 residues. The CDR3 is CASSLVAGSPEAFF. The CDR3 region has the DNA TGCGCCAGCAGCTTGGTGGCGGGGAGCCCTGAAGCTTTCTTT.